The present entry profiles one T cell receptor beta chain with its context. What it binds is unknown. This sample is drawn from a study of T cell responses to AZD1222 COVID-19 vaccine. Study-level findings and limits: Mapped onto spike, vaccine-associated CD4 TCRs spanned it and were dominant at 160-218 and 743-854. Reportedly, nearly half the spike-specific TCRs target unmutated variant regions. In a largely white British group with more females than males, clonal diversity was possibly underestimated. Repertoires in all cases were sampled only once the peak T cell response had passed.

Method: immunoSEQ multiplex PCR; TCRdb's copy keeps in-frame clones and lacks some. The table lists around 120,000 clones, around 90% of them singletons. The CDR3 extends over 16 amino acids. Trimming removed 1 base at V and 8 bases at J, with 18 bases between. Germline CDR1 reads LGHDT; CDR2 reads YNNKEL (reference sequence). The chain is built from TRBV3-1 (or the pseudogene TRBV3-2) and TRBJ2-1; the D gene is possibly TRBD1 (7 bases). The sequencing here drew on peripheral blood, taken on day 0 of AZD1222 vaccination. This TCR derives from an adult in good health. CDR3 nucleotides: TGTGCCAGCAGCCAAGCGGTGACAGGGAGGTTGGATGAGCAGTTCTTC. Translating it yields CASSQAVTGRLDEQFF.